Below are 3 T cell receptor beta chains sequenced from a single sample in a study of OX40 agonist ivuxolimab in advanced cancers. Libraries came from the immunoSEQ multiplex PCR assay. The table was pulled from immuneACCESS by TCRdb, which kept in-frame rearrangements only. Such tables lose some clones; where checked, under half of the loss comes from unresolved V genes, and the rest has no known cause. The sample table holds about 14,000 clones, of which about 80% were seen once. The top ten clones comprise about 39% of the sample. Sample: CD4+ or CD8+ T cells sorted from blood, taken in a trial of the OX40 agonist ivuxolimab. These receptors originate from an adult with an advanced solid tumor such as melanoma, head and neck, liver or kidney cancer.

The chain uses TRBV6-1 and TRBJ2-7; D is perhaps TRBD1 (6 bases). The CDR3 covers 16 residues. Trimming removed 3 bases at V and 0 bases at J, with 15 bases between. Germline lookup yields CDR1 MNHNS and CDR2 SASEGT. CDR3 residues: CASSEDQGMSSYEQYF. CDR3 in DNA: TGTGCCAGCAGTGAGGATCAGGGGATGAGCTCCTACGAGCAGTACTTC.

The gene calls are TRBV10-3 and TRBJ1-4; D gene uncertain. V was shortened by 6 bases and J by 2 bases, with 7 bases between the two germline ends. Germline loops: CDR1 ENHRY, CDR2 SYGVKD. The length of the CDR3 is 13 residues. The CDR3 DNA is TGTGCCATCAGCCCAGAGACTAATGAAAAACTGTTTTTT. It yields the protein CAISPETNEKLFF.

This rearrangement joins TRBV19 to TRBJ2-7, with 9 nucleotides matching TRBD1. Germline CDR1 is LNHDA and CDR2 is SQIVND (reference sequence). The CDR3 runs 14 residues. V shed 2 bases, J shed 3 bases, and the junction held 2 bases outside the gene matches. The chain's CDR3 is CASSITGGDYEQYF. The CDR3 nucleotides are TGTGCCAGTAGTATAACAGGGGGCGACTACGAGCAGTACTTC.